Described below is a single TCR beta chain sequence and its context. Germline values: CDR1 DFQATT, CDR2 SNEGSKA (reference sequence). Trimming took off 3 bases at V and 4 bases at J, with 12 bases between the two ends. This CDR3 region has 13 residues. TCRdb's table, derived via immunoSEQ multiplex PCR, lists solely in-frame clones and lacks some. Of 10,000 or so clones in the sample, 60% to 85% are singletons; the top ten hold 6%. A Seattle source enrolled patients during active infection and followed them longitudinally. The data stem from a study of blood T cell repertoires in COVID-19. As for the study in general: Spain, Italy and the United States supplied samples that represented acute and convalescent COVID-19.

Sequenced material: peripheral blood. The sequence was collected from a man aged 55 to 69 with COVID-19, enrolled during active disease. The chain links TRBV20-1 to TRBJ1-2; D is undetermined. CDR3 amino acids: CSASEEVGYGYTF. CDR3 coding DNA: TGCAGTGCTAGTGAAGAGGTCGGCTATGGCTACACCTTC.